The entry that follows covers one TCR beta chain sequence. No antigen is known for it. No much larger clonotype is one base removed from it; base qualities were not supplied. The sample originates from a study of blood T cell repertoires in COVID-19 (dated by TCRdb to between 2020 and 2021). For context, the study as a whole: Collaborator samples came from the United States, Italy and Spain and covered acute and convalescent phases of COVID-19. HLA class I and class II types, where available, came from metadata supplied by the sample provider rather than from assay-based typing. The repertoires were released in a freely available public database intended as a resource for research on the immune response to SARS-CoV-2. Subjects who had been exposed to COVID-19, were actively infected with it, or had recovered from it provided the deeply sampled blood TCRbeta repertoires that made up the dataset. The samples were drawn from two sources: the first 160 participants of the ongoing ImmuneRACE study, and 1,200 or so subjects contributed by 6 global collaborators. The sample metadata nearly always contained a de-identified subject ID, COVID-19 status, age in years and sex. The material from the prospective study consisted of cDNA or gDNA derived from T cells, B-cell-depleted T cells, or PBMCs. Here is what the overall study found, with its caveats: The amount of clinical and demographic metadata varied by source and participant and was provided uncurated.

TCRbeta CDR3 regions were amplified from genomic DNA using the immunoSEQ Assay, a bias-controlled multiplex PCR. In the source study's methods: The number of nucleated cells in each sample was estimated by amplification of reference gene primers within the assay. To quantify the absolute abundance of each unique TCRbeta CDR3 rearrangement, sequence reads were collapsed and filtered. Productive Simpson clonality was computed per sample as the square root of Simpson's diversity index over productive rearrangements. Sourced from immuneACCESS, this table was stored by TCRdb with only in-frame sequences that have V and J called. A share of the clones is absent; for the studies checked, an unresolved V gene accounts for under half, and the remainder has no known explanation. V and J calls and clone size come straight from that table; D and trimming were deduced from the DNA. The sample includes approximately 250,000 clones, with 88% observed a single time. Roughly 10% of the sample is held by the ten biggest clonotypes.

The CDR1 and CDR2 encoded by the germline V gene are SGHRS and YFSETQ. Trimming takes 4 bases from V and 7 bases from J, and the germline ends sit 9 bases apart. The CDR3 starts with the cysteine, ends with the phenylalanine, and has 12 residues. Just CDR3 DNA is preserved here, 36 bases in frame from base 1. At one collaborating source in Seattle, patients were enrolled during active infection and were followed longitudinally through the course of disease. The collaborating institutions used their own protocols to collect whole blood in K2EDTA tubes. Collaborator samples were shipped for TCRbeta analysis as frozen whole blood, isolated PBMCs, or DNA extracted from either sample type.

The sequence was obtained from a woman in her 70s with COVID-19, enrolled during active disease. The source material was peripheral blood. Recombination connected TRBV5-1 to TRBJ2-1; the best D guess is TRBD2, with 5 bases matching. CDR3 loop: CASSPAGNEQFF. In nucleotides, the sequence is TGCGCCAGCAGCCCGGCGGGTAATGAGCAGTTCTTC.